A single sample gave rise to the 4 T cell receptor beta chains below, sequenced in a study of T cells in Graves' hyperthyroidism and ophthalmopathy. It was RNA transcripts that yielded the amplified TCR beta CDR3 regions. The HTBI primer set served for first-round RT-PCR of the TCR CDR3. Via MiXCR, TCRdb re-called the multiplex PCR reads, giving one row per CDR3 protein. The sample consists of some 720,000 distinct CDR3 sequences, less than 20% of them appearing once. Sequences were obtained from blood. These TCRs come from a man aged 18 to 35 with Graves' hyperthyroidism.

This clonotype appeared many times. The chain links TRBV7-2 to TRBJ2-7; 8 bases align to TRBD2. The CDR3 extends over 13 amino acids. Germline V gene lookup returns CDR1 SGHTA and CDR2 FQGNSA. The J segment lost 3 bases and the V segment lost 6 bases, leaving 4 bases of the junction unmatched. The CDR3 DNA follows: TGTGCCAGCAGGAAGGGACTAGTCTACGAGCAGTACTTC. It specifies CASRKGLVYEQYF.

This clonotype has at least ten counts. The chain recombines TRBV28 with TRBJ2-7, with D possibly called TRBD1 or TRBD2 (5 bases each). Germline V gene sequence: CDR1 MDHEN, CDR2 SYDVKM. The CDR3 totals 14 residues. The germline V and J ends were trimmed by 2 bases and 0 bases, with 8 bases remaining between them. The CDR3 is CASSLTGTSYEQYF. The DNA of the CDR3 is TGTGCCAGCAGTTTAACCGGGACCTCCTACGAGCAGTACTTC.

The table lists this clonotype with a few counts. The V gene is TRBV12-3 or TRBV12-4, the J gene TRBJ2-7, with D tentatively TRBD2 (5 bases). V gave up 7 bases and J gave up 3 bases, with 16 bases separating them. The CDR3 covers 14 residues. The CDR3 here is CASTAGLGFYEQYF. CDR3 DNA: TGTGCCAGCACGGCGGGTCTGGGTTTCTACGAGCAGTACTTC.

There are many counts of this clonotype. The V and J genes are TRBV5-5 and TRBJ1-6; D call uncertain. V gave up 0 bases and J gave up 7 bases, with 11 bases separating them. The CDR3 loop spans 15 amino acids. The germline V gene encodes CDR1 SGHKS and CDR2 YYEKEE (reference sequence). As DNA, the CDR3 is TGTGCCAGCAGCTTGGGGCGGAGTTCCAATTCACCCCTCCACTTT. It specifies CASSLGRSSNSPLHF. Using reference TRBV5-5 and TRBJ1-6 for the parts outside the CDR3, the full variable domain is DAGVTQSPTHLIKTRGQQVTLRCSPISGHKSVSWYQQVLGQGPQFIFQYYEKEERGRGNFPDRFSARQFPNYSSELNVNALLLGDSALYLCASSLGRSSNSPLHFGNGTRLTVT.